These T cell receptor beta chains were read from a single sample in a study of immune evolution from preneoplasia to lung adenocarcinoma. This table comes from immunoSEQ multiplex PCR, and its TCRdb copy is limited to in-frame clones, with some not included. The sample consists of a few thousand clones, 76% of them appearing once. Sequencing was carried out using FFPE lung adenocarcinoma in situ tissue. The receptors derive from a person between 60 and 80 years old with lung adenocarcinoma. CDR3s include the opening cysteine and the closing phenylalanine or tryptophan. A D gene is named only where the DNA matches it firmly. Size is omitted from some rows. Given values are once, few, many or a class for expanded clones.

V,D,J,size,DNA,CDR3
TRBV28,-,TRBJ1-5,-,TGTGCCAGCAGTGTCGGGGGGGTAATGGGGCCCCAGCATTTT,CASSVGGVMGPQHF
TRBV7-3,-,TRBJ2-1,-,TGTGCCAGCAGCTTAACGCAGGGTTCCGGCGAGCAGTTCTTC,CASSLTQGSGEQFF
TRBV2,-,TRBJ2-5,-,TGTGCCAGCGACTCCGCGAAGCCCGTGGGACAAGAGACCCAGTACTTC,CASDSAKPVGQETQYF
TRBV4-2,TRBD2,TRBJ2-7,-,TGTGCCAGCAGCCAGACTAGCGGGGGTTACGAGCAGTACTTC,CASSQTSGGYEQYF
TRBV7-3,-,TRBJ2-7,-,TGTGCCAGCAGTTCAGACCCAGCCTCCTACGAGCAGTACTTC,CASSSDPASYEQYF
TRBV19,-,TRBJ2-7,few,TGTGCCAGCTCCGAGAGGGCCAACTCCTACGAGCAGTACTTC,CASSERANSYEQYF
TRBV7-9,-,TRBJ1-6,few,TGTGCCAGCAGCCATACAGGAGGGAGCTCCTATAATTCACCCCTCCACTTT,CASSHTGGSSYNSPLHF
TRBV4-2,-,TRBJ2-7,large,TGTGCCAGCAGCCAAGTCTGGACCGAGGGACCCTCCTACGAGCAGTACTTC,CASSQVWTEGPSYEQYF
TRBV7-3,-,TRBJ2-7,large,TGTGCCAGCAGCTCCACCGGAGGGGGCGGCGAGCAGTACTTC,CASSSTGGGGEQYF
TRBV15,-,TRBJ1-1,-,TGTGCCACCAGCAGAGAGGGGAACACTGAAGCTTTCTTT,CATSREGNTEAFF
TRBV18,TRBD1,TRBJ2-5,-,TGTGCCAGCTCACCCAGAGACAGGGTGGAGACCCAGTACTTC,CASSPRDRVETQYF